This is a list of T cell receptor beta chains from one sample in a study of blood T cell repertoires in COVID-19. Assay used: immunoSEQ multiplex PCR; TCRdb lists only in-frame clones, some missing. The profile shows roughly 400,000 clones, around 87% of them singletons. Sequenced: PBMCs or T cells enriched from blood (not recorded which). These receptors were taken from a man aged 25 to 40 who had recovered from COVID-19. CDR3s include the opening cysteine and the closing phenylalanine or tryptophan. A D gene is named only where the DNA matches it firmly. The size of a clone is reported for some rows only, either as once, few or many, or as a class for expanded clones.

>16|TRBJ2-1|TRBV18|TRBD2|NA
TGTGCCAGCTCACCAATAGCGGGAGTGGCCTACAATGAGCAGTTCTTC
CASSPIAGVAYNEQFF
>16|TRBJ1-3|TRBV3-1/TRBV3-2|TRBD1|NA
TGTGCCAGCAGCCAAGCCGGGACAGGCGCCGGAAACACCATATATTTT
CASSQAGTGAGNTIYF
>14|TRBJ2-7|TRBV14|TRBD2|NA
TGTGCCAGCAGCCTCGGCGCGGGAGCGTACGAGCAGTACTTC
CASSLGAGAYEQYF
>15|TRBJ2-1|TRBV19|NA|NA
TGTGCCAGTAGTATAGTTTTGACCGGGTACAATGAGCAGTTCTTC
CASSIVLTGYNEQFF
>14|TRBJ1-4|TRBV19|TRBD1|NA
TGTGCCAGTAGCCCCAGGGGGCTGCAAGAAAAACTGTTTTTT
CASSPRGLQEKLFF
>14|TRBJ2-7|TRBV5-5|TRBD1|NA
TGTGCCAGCAGCCCTCGGACAGGTTCCTACGAGCAGTACTTC
CASSPRTGSYEQYF
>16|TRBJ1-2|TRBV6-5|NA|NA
TGTGCCAGCAGTTATAATGTCGGACAAACTGGTTATGGCTACACCTTC
CASSYNVGQTGYGYTF
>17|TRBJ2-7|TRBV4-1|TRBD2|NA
TGCGCCAGCAGCCAAAAGGGAGGTGCGACTAGCGCCTACGAGCAGTACTTC
CASSQKGGATSAYEQYF
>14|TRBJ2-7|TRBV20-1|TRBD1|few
TGCAGTGCTAGTACCGGGACAGGGGCCTACGAGCAGTACTTC
CSASTGTGAYEQYF
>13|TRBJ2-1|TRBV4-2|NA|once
TGTGCCAGCAGCTCGGGACTTAACAATGAGCAGTTCTTC
CASSSGLNNEQFF
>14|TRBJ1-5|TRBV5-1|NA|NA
TGCGCCAGCAGCTCCGGGACATTAGGACAGCCCCAGCATTTT
CASSSGTLGQPQHF
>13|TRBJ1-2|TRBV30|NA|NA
TGTGCCTGGAGTGTCGAGGCTAACTATGGCTACACCTTC
CAWSVEANYGYTF
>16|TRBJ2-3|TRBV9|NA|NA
TGTGCCAGCAGCGTAGGAATAGGGAGTGGCACAGATACGCAGTATTTT
CASSVGIGSGTDTQYF
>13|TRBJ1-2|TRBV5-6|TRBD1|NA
TGTGCCAGCAGCCAGACAGGGGTTGGTGGCTACACCTTC
CASSQTGVGGYTF
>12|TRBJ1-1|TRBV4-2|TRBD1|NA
TGTGCCAGCAGCCACCACAGGGGTGAAGCTTTCTTT
CASSHHRGEAFF
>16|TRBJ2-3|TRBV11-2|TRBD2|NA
TGTGCCAGCAGCTTAGATGGGGGAGGGCTCACAGATACGCAGTATTTT
CASSLDGGGLTDTQYF
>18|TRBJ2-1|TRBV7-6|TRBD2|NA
TGTGCCAGCAGCCGACGACTAGCGGGCTCCTCAAGTACCAATGAGCAGTTCTTC
CASSRRLAGSSSTNEQFF
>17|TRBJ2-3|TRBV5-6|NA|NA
TGTGCCAGCAGCTTAGCCGCGACATCAATCACCACAGATACGCAGTATTTT
CASSLAATSITTDTQYF
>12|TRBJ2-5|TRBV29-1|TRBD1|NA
TGCAGCGCGACAGGGGGCGCGCAGACCCAGTACTTC
CSATGGAQTQYF
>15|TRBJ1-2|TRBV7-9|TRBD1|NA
TGTGCCAGCAGCTTAGTCGGGACAGGTAGCTATGGCTACACCTTC
CASSLVGTGSYGYTF
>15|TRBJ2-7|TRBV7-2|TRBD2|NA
TGTGCCAGCAGCCCTGGGACTAGCGGGACCTACGAGCAGTACTTC
CASSPGTSGTYEQYF
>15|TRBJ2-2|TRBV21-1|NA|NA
TGTGCCAGCAGCAAACCGCCTAGCGGGGACGGGGAGCTGTTTTTT
CASSKPPSGDGELFF
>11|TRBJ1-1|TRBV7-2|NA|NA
TGTGCCAGCAGCCTTTCTTATGAAGCTTTCTTT
CASSLSYEAFF
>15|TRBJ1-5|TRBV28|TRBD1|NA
TGTGCCAGCAGCCCCGTTGGGACAGCGAATCAGCCCCAGCATTTT
CASSPVGTANQPQHF
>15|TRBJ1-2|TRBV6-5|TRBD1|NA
TGTGCCAGCAGTTACCAGTCAGGGGGCGGCTATGGCTACACCTTC
CASSYQSGGGYGYTF
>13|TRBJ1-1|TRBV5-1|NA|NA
TGCGCCAGCAGCTTACCGGGGAACCATGAAGCTTTCTTT
CASSLPGNHEAFF
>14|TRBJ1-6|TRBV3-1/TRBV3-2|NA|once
TGTGCCAGCAGCCAAGTTTCCCGAGGCTCACCCCTCCACTTT
CASSQVSRGSPLHF
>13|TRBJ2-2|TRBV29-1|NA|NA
TGCAGCGTCGGGGGTAGGGGTGGCGGGGAGCTGTTTTTT
CSVGGRGGGELFF
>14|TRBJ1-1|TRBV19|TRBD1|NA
TGTGCCAGTAGTTTCACAGGGGGGAGCACTGAAGCTTTCTTT
CASSFTGGSTEAFF
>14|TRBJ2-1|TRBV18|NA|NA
TGTGCCAGTAGTTTAGAGTTCTCCTACAATGAGCAGTTCTTC
CASSLEFSYNEQFF
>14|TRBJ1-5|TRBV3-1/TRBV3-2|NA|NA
TGTGCCAGCAGCCAAGAACGGGGGAACCAGCCCCAGCATTTT
CASSQERGNQPQHF
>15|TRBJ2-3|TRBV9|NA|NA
TGTGCCAGCAGCGTACGGGTTTTACCCCCAGATACGCAGTATTTT
CASSVRVLPPDTQYF
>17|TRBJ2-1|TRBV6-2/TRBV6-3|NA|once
TGTGCCAGCAGTTACTCGACAATTAGGGGCTCCTACAATGAGCAGTTCTTC
CASSYSTIRGSYNEQFF
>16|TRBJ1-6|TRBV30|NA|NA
TGTGCCTGGAGTCCCCAGGCAGTCGGTCCGGGATCACCCCTCCACTTT
CAWSPQAVGPGSPLHF
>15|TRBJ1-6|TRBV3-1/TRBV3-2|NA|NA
TGTGCCAGCAGCCTTGGGGCGGGGGCCAATTCACCCCTCCACTTT
CASSLGAGANSPLHF
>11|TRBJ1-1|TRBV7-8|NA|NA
TGTGCCAGCAGCCCCGGTCCTGAAGCTTTCTTT
CASSPGPEAFF
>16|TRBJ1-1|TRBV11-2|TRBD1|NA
TGTGCCAGCAGCTTAGGCTGGGAGGACAGGGTGCTTAAAGCTTTCTTT
CASSLGWEDRVLKAFF
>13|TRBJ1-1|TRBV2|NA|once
TGTGCCAGCAGGAGGGAAGGAAACACTGAAGCTTTCTTT
CASRREGNTEAFF
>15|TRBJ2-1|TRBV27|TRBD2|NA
TGTGCCAGCAGTCGGACTAGCGGGACTTACAATGAGCAGTTCTTC
CASSRTSGTYNEQFF
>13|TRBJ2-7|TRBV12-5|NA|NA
TGTGCTAGTGGTTTGGGCCCCAGGTACGAGCAGTACTTC
CASGLGPRYEQYF
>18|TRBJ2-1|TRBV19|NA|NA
TGTGCCAGTAGTATTCGGTCGTATCTGGTTGGGGAGTACAATGAGCAGTTCTTC
CASSIRSYLVGEYNEQFF
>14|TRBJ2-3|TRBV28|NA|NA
TGTGCCAGCAGTTTACTGACAGACACAGATACGCAGTATTTT
CASSLLTDTDTQYF
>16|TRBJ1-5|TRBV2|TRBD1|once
TGTGCCAGCACTCAAAAGACAGGGGGAAAAAATCAGCCCCAGCATTTT
CASTQKTGGKNQPQHF
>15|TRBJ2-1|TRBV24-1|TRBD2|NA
TGTGCCACCAGTGGGACTAGCGCGGATTACAATGAGCAGTTCTTC
CATSGTSADYNEQFF
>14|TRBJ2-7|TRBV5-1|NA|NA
TGCGCCAGCAGCGCCGGACTGCTCGACAACGAGCAGTACTTC
CASSAGLLDNEQYF
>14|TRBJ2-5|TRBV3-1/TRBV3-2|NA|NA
TGTGCCAGCAGCCCACGTGAGGACAGTGAGACCCAGTACTTC
CASSPREDSETQYF
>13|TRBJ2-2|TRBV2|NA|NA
TGTGCCAGCAGTTTCAGATCCACCGGGGAGCTGTTTTTT
CASSFRSTGELFF
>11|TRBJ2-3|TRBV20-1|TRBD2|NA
TGCAGTGCTGGGACTAGGGATACGCAGTATTTT
CSAGTRDTQYF